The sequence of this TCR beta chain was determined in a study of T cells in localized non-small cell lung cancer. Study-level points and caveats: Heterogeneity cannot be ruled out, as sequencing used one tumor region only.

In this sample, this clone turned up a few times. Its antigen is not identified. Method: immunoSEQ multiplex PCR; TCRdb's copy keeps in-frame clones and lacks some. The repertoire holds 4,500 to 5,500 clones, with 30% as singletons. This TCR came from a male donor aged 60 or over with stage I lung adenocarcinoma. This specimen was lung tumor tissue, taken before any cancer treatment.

The CDR3 bases are TGTGCCAGCAGCCCTATACAGAGTAACTATGGCTACACCTTC. Residues: CASSPIQSNYGYTF. The rearrangement joins TRBV11-3 to TRBJ1-2; D is ambiguous. CDR1 SGHNT and CDR2 YENEEA come from the germline V gene. V lost 5 bases and J lost 1, with 11 bases in between. This CDR3 has 14 amino acids.